The source of this T cell receptor (beta chain) is a study of blood T cell repertoires in COVID-19 (dated by TCRdb to 2019 to 2021). For the study in its entirety: The collaborator samples originated in the United States, Italy and Spain and spanned the acute and convalescent phases of COVID-19. Samples came from the ongoing ImmuneRACE study (first 160 participants) plus 1,254 subjects from 6 global collaborators. Sample metadata almost always included a de-identified subject ID, COVID-19 status, age in years and sex. The dataset comprised deeply sampled blood TCRbeta repertoires from subjects exposed to, actively infected with, or recovered from COVID-19. The repertoires were released in a freely available public database intended as a resource for research on the immune response to SARS-CoV-2. The prospective study material was composed of cDNA or gDNA derived from T cells, B-cell-depleted T cells, or PBMCs. HLA class I and class II types, where available, came from metadata supplied by the sample provider rather than from assay-based typing.

A remark on this clone: The specificity of this receptor is unknown. No base qualities exist here, and no much larger clone lies one base off it.

In the prospective study, participants were about 18 to 90 years old, resided in 24 geographic areas of the United States, and were enrolled through a virtual design. In the prospective study, cohorts were assigned on the basis of participant-reported clinical history obtained from a screening survey and a study questionnaire. ImmuneRACE Cohort 3 recovered participants were defined by two consecutive negative NP/OP PCR tests, healthcare professional clearance, or symptom resolution. In the prospective study, mobile phlebotomists collected whole blood, serum and a nasopharyngeal or oropharyngeal swab from each participant. Prospective study participants could optionally give additional blood draws and questionnaires over an approximately two-month period. Blood samples from the prospective study were shipped frozen or at room temperature prior to DNA extraction. Clipping removes 5 bases from V and 7 bases from J, with 4 as the unmatched junction base count. CDR1 LNHDA and CDR2 SQIVND were looked up in the germline V gene (reference sequence). Spanning cysteine to phenylalanine, the CDR3 consists of 13 amino acids. Only the CDR3 DNA is retained, 39 bases long and in frame from the first base.

The full study reports these points: The quantity of clinical and demographic metadata differed by source and by participant and was supplied without curation.

The immunoSEQ Assay, a bias-controlled multiplex PCR, was used to amplify TCRbeta CDR3 regions from genomic DNA. From the authors' description of their analysis: The number of nucleated cells in each sample was estimated from the amplification of reference gene primers within the assay. To quantify the absolute abundance of each unique TCRbeta CDR3 rearrangement, sequence reads were collapsed and filtered. Productive Simpson clonality was computed per sample as the square root of Simpson's diversity index over productive rearrangements. Not all clones reach the TCRdb copy of this immuneACCESS table, which keeps in-frame sequences only. Checked studies attribute under half of the gap to unresolved V genes and leave the rest unexplained. V, J and clone size derive from that table, while D and trimming were established from the DNA sequence. The sample table holds approximately 170,000 clones, of which over 80% were seen once. Of the sample, approximately 4.4% is held by the ten largest clones.

The chain is assembled from TRBV19 and TRBJ1-5; 8 bases in the junction line up with TRBD1. Material for sequencing was PBMCs or T cells enriched from blood (not recorded which). The sequence came from a woman aged 50 to 65 who had recovered from COVID-19. The nucleotide sequence is given as TGTGCCAGTAGTCCACAGGGGGGCCAGCCCCAGCATTTT. It translates to CASSPQGGQPQHF.